These 27 T cell receptor beta chains were all obtained from the same sample, sequenced in a study of patients and donors after allogeneic stem cell transplantation. TCRdb passed the RT-PCR reads through MiXCR, listing each CDR3 protein once. Altogether over 150,000 distinct CDR3 sequences are present, roughly 30% being singletons, with the ten largest covering 3.2%. Sequenced: blood, either unsorted or a sorted T cell fraction (not recorded which). Receptors were obtained from a human donor who was either an allogeneic HSCT recipient or a stem cell or donor lymphocyte infusion donor (not recorded which). It is not recorded whose cells these are; they may come from a transplant donor.

The rearrangement joins TRBV29-1 to TRBJ1-2; D not certain. The CDR3 is 14 residues long. V lost 5 bases and J lost 0, with 13 bases in between. Germline lookup yields CDR1 SQVTM and CDR2 ANQGSEA. The CDR3 sequence: CSVHNTGANYGYTF. CDR3 DNA sequence: TGCAGCGTTCACAATACCGGGGCTAACTATGGCTACACCTTC.

This clonotype was recorded a few times. The chain carries TRBV5-1 and TRBJ2-3; 10 positions agree with TRBD2. Germline assignment: CDR1 SGHRS and CDR2 YFSETQ. Germline trimming cut 4 bases from V and 2 bases from J; bases unmatched to any gene: 4. The CDR3 is made up of 15 amino acids. The CDR3, as DNA: TGCGCCAGCAGCCCGCTAGCGGGAGTCACAGATACGCAGTATTTT. This translates into CASSPLAGVTDTQYF.

The V gene is TRBV5-6, the J gene TRBJ2-7; a possible D gene is TRBD1 (6 bases). Germline lookup yields CDR1 SGHDT and CDR2 YYEEEE. Deletions cut 0 bases from V and 0 bases from J, with 13 bases between. This CDR3 is 16 amino acids long. CDR3 coding DNA: TGTGCCAGCAGCTTGGTAGGGGGACGGAGCTCCTACGAGCAGTACTTC. Amino acids: CASSLVGGRSSYEQYF.

This clonotype was detected only a few times. The chain carries TRBV20-1 and TRBJ1-5; D not certain. The CDR3 runs 14 residues. V gave up 3 bases and J gave up 5 bases, with 14 bases separating them. Germline V gene sequence: CDR1 DFQATT, CDR2 SNEGSKA (reference sequence). The CDR3 DNA sequence: TGCAGTGCTAGGTTGGGATCGGTCGATCAGCCCCAGCATTTT. Protein sequence: CSARLGSVDQPQHF.

V and J are TRBV27 and TRBJ2-3; D is unresolved. Trimming pared 6 bases from V and 2 bases from J, leaving 15 bases between. Germline V gives CDR1 MNHEY, CDR2 SMNVEV (reference sequence). This CDR3 region has 15 residues. The CDR3 region has the DNA TGTGCCAGCAGCTCGTGGGCCCTTAACACAGATACGCAGTATTTT. Translation gives CASSSWALNTDTQYF.

In its sample, this clonotype was seen a few times. V is TRBV12-3 or TRBV12-4 and J is TRBJ2-7; D not certain. V was shortened by 6 bases and J by 5 bases, with 14 bases between the two germline ends. The CDR3 loop spans 13 amino acids. The CDR3 DNA reads TGTGCCAGCAGGGGGTCGGAGTCCCACGAGCAGTACTTC. Translating it yields CASRGSESHEQYF.

This clonotype was detected only once. The chain links TRBV4-1 to TRBJ2-6, with D tentatively TRBD1 (5 bases). This CDR3 is built from 17 residues. CDR1 is MGHRA, CDR2 YSYEKL, per germline. Deletions cut 0 bases from V and 0 bases from J, with 9 bases between. The CDR3 sequence is CASSQEGAGSGANVLTF. DNA for the CDR3: TGCGCCAGCAGCCAAGAAGGGGCTGGCTCTGGGGCCAACGTCCTGACTTTC.

Only a few counts were recorded for this clonotype. The chain couples TRBV6-5 to TRBJ2-7, with D unresolved. Germline CDR1 reads MNHEY; CDR2 reads SVGAGI. CDR3 size: 13 residues. Trimming left V 0 bases short and J 7 bases short, with 10 bases between. The chain's CDR3 is CASSYSRPSEQYF. In DNA form, the CDR3 reads TGTGCCAGCAGTTACTCCCGACCTTCTGAGCAGTACTTC.

This clonotype showed up just a few times. This chain connects TRBV11-2 to TRBJ1-6; perhaps TRBD1 as D (5 bases). V lost 7 bases and J lost 5, with 15 bases in between. CDR3 length: 15 residues. Germline loops: CDR1 SGHAT, CDR2 FQNNGV. DNA of the CDR3: TGTGCCAGCACCCCCCGGGGGTGGCATAATTCACCCCTCCACTTT. It yields the protein CASTPRGWHNSPLHF.

The rearrangement links TRBV24-1 to TRBJ2-1, with D possibly TRBD1 on 5 matching bases. The CDR3 spans 13 residues. The V and J ends lost 6 bases and 8 bases respectively, with 13 bases between them. Germline V gives CDR1 KGHDR, CDR2 SFDVKD. The CDR3: CATSFGAGDEQFF. CDR3 bases: TGTGCCACCAGTTTTGGGGCAGGAGATGAGCAGTTCTTC.

This clonotype was seen a handful of times. This chain joins TRBV12-3 or TRBV12-4 and TRBJ1-2; TRBD1 matches 9 bases. V shed 6 bases and J 6 bases; nucleotides not matched to a gene: 11. The CDR3 totals 15 residues. CDR3 amino acids: CASSLLGDRVNGYTF. CDR3 sequence (DNA): TGTGCCAGCAGCTTGCTGGGGGACAGGGTAAATGGCTACACCTTC.

This clonotype has only a few counts. CDR3 bases: TGCAGTGCTCGATCTGGGTATACAAGCTTCAATCAGCCCCAGCATTTT. As protein: CSARSGYTSFNQPQHF. The genes are TRBV20-1 and TRBJ1-5; no reliable D call. Germline V gene data show CDR1 as DFQATT and CDR2 as SNEGSKA (reference sequence). The V and J ends lost 5 bases and 3 bases respectively, with 20 bases between them. CDR3 length: 16 residues.

In its sample, this clonotype was seen many times. The chain combines TRBV20-1 with TRBJ1-5; the D is unclear. Germline values: CDR1 DFQATT, CDR2 SNEGSKA (reference sequence). This CDR3 is 13 amino acids long. The V end lost 5 bases, the J end lost 5 bases, and 13 bases lay between the germline ends. The CDR3 nucleotides read TGCAGTGCTCTCACTGAGGGCCATCAGCCCCAGCATTTT. Translated: CSALTEGHQPQHF.

The rearrangement uses TRBV20-1 and TRBJ2-2, with 9 bases matching TRBD1. V gave up 0 bases and J gave up 7 bases; unmatched junction bases: 6. The CDR3 runs to 15 residues. Germline V gives CDR1 DFQATT, CDR2 SNEGSKA (reference sequence). For the CDR3, the DNA is TGCAGTGCTAGAGACTCCGGGACAGGGAACGGGGAGCTGTTTTTT. It yields the protein CSARDSGTGNGELFF.

J is TRBJ1-5 and V is TRBV6-2 or TRBV6-3, with D tentatively TRBD1 (5 bases). Between the trimmed V and J ends, which lost 2 bases and 0 bases, there was a span of 14 bases. The CDR3 loop spans 17 amino acids. The V gene's germline CDR1 is MNHEY and CDR2 SVGEGT. The DNA of the CDR3 is TGTGCCAGCAGTTACGCGCGCCGCGGGGGTAGCAATCAGCCCCAGCATTTT. Protein: CASSYARRGGSNQPQHF.

The chain joins TRBV28 to TRBJ1-2, with 7 bases that match TRBD1. Germline V gene sequence: CDR1 MDHEN, CDR2 SYDVKM. This CDR3 is 14 amino acids long. After removal of 3 bases from V and 9 bases from J, the junction contained 10 bases not matched to a gene. CDR3 sequence (DNA): TGTGCCAGCAGTTTGGCCCCAGAGACAGGGAGCTACACCTTC. This encodes CASSLAPETGSYTF.

By sample fraction, this clonotype is medium-sized. The rearrangement links TRBV12-3 or TRBV12-4 to TRBJ1-3, with 7 bases matching TRBD1. This CDR3 is built from 15 residues. V was clipped by 1 base and J by 2 bases; unmatched bases: 2. CDR3 in DNA: TGTGCCAGCAGTTTAGTCACAGGGGCTGGAAACACCATATATTTT. This gives the protein CASSLVTGAGNTIYF.

This clonotype showed up just a few times. The chain carries TRBV12-3 or TRBV12-4 and TRBJ2-1; 9 bases match TRBD2. The CDR3 spans 14 residues. With V trimmed by 6 bases and J by 7 bases, 7 bases remained unmatched. The CDR3 nucleotides are TGTGCCAGCAGCCTGAGTAGCGGGGGTAATGAGCAGTTCTTC. Protein sequence: CASSLSSGGNEQFF.

The V and J genes are TRBV6-1 and TRBJ2-7; weak D call: TRBD1 (6 bases). Trimming stripped 5 bases from V and 2 bases from J, with 13 bases between. The CDR3 consists of 14 residues. From germline, CDR1 is MNHNS and CDR2 SASEGT. The CDR3 nucleotides read TGTGCCAGCAGTACCCCGGACAGAACCTACGAGCAGTACTTC. This gives the protein CASSTPDRTYEQYF.

This clonotype was detected many times. The chain joins TRBV6-2 or TRBV6-3 to TRBJ1-5; D uncertain. Germline V gene lookup returns CDR1 MNHEY and CDR2 SVGEGT. CDR3 size: 12 residues. V lost 9 bases and J 5 bases, leaving 11 bases between the germline ends. Here the CDR3 DNA reads TGTGCCAGACCAGGTATGGATCAGCCCCAGCATTTT. This translates into CARPGMDQPQHF.

This clonotype was detected a few times. The chain carries TRBV9 and TRBJ2-7; tentative D call: TRBD1 (6 bases). This CDR3 has 12 residues. V was cut by 4 bases and J by 4 bases, with 9 bases left in between. The germline gives CDR1 SGDLS, CDR2 YYNGEE. The CDR3 spells CASSPGDYEQYF. DNA of the CDR3: TGTGCCAGCAGCCCAGGGGATTACGAGCAGTACTTC.

The gene calls are TRBV29-1 and TRBJ2-2; 9 nucleotides agree with TRBD1. Germline trimming cut 4 bases from V and 6 bases from J; bases unmatched to any gene: 3. The germline V gene encodes CDR1 SQVTM and CDR2 ANQGSEA. This CDR3 region has 13 residues. Here the CDR3 reads CSVARQGAGELFF. CDR3 sequence (DNA): TGCAGCGTTGCGAGACAGGGGGCCGGGGAGCTGTTTTTT.

The table lists this clonotype with a few counts. The chain joins TRBV11-2 to TRBJ1-5; D unclear. The CDR3 spans 13 residues. V lost 5 bases, J lost 4 bases, and 9 bases lay in between. Looked up from germline, CDR1 is SGHAT and CDR2 is FQNNGV. CDR3 DNA: TGTGCCAGCAGCCCCCAAGTTAATCAGCCCCAGCATTTT. Protein: CASSPQVNQPQHF.

The genes are TRBV12-3 or TRBV12-4 and TRBJ2-4; D perhaps matches TRBD2 (6 bases). This CDR3 has 17 residues. V lost 5 bases and J 0 bases, leaving 17 bases between the germline ends. This CDR3 reads CASSPWGGEVAKNIQYF. CDR3 nucleotide sequence: TGTGCCAGCAGTCCATGGGGCGGGGAGGTAGCCAAAAACATTCAGTACTTC.

This clonotype was seen only a few times. This rearrangement joins TRBV4-3 to TRBJ1-2; TRBD1 aligns across 9 bases. This CDR3 has 15 residues. Germline CDR1 is LGHNA and CDR2 is YSLEER. Germline trimming cut 4 bases from V and 1 base from J; bases unmatched to any gene: 4. The CDR3 bases are TGCGCCAGCAGCCCCCACAGGGGGCATAACTATGGCTACACCTTC. Translated: CASSPHRGHNYGYTF.

This chain connects TRBV6-5 to TRBJ2-2, with D unclear. This CDR3 has 15 amino acids. Per the germline V gene, CDR1 is MNHEY and CDR2 is SVGAGI. Between the trimmed V and J ends, which lost 2 bases and 0 bases, there was a span of 7 bases. The CDR3 reads CASSYRVSNTGELFF. CDR3 DNA sequence: TGTGCCAGCAGTTACAGGGTATCGAACACCGGGGAGCTGTTTTTT.

In this sample, this clonotype turned up a few times. The chain links TRBV12-3 or TRBV12-4 to TRBJ2-1, with 7 bases that match TRBD1. The CDR3 loop spans 13 amino acids. Losses at the gene ends were 10 bases for V and 4 bases for J; bases not matched to a gene: 7. CDR3 DNA sequence: TGTGCCAACCCGGGACAGATATACAATGAGCAGTTCTTC. Translating gives CANPGQIYNEQFF.